These T cell receptor beta chains were read from a single sample in a study of T cells after yellow fever vaccination. TCRdb redid the calling of the 5' RACE reads with MiXCR, one entry per CDR3 protein. Of around 100,000 distinct CDR3 sequences listed, 8.4% are singletons. Specimen: CD8+ T cells sorted from PBMCs, collected 45 days after the yellow fever booster vaccination. These TCRs come from a man between 25 and 39 years old who received the YFV17D yellow fever vaccine. CDR3s include the opening cysteine and the closing phenylalanine or tryptophan. The D gene is left open where the match is weak. Where a row states a size, it is once, few, many or the class of an expanded clone; other rows omit it.

size	D	V	J	DNA	CDR3
many	TRBD1	TRBV7-8	TRBJ2-7	TGTGCCAGCAGCTTAGGGACAGGACTCTACGAGCAGTACTTC	CASSLGTGLYEQYF
-	-	TRBV6-1	TRBJ2-4	TGTGCCAGCAGCGAGGGGGGACTAGCCAAAAACATTCAGTACTTC	CASSEGGLAKNIQYF
many	TRBD1	TRBV27	TRBJ1-2	TGTGCCAGCAGTTTGACAGGGGCTAACTATGGCTACACCTTC	CASSLTGANYGYTF
many	-	TRBV12-5	TRBJ2-3	TGTGCTAGTGGTCCGGAGGGCCACGCAGATACGCAGTATTTT	CASGPEGHADTQYF
few	-	TRBV5-4	TRBJ2-3	TGTGCCAGCAGCTCCACGGGCCCCCCATGGCATTTT	CASSSTGPPWHF
few	-	TRBV28	TRBJ2-3	TGTGCCAGCAGTTCACCCCTTGGGGGCCCGTTTGATACGCAGTATTTT	CASSSPLGGPFDTQYF
few	-	TRBV6-5	TRBJ2-7	TGTGCCAGCAGTTACTCGTGGGGGGACATCTGTCTTTCCTACGAGCAGTACTTC	CASSYSWGDICLSYEQYF
few	-	TRBV7-6	TRBJ2-7	TGTGCCAGCACCCCAATGCCGGAGAACTACGAGCAGTACTTC	CASTPMPENYEQYF
-	-	TRBV6-5	TRBJ1-1	TGTGCCAGCAGTTACTCGTTTTTGCGGCGGAACACTGAAGCTTTCTTT	CASSYSFLRRNTEAFF
-	-	TRBV7-2	TRBJ1-2	TGTGCCAGCAGCATCGACATGTCTAACTATGGCTACACCTTC	CASSIDMSNYGYTF
many	TRBD2	TRBV6-5	TRBJ2-7	TGTGCCAGCAGTTACGGACTAGCGGGGCTCTACGAGCAGTACTTC	CASSYGLAGLYEQYF
few	-	TRBV4-3	TRBJ2-7	TGCGCCAGCAGCCAAGATTCGCGTGTCGACTACGAGCAGTACTTC	CASSQDSRVDYEQYF
many	TRBD1	TRBV6-5	TRBJ1-1	TGTGCCAGCAACACACGGGGGACAGGGGGCCTGAACACTGAAGCTTTCTTT	CASNTRGTGGLNTEAFF
many	-	TRBV28	TRBJ2-1	TGTGCCAGCAGTCCGAGTAATGAGCAGTTCTTC	CASSPSNEQFF
many	-	TRBV28	TRBJ2-5	TGTGCCAGCAGTCTTAGCGGCCAAGAGACCCAGTACTTC	CASSLSGQETQYF
few	-	TRBV18	TRBJ2-7	TGTGCCAGCTCACCACCGGGACCGCCCCTTTACGAGCAGTACTTC	CASSPPGPPLYEQYF
-	TRBD2	TRBV15	TRBJ2-1	TGTGCCACCGCCCTAGCGGGAGGGATAGATGAGCAGTTCTTC	CATALAGGIDEQFF
-	TRBD2	TRBV13	TRBJ2-1	TGTGCCAGCAGCTCGACTAGCGGGAGAGGCGATGAGCAGTTCTTC	CASSSTSGRGDEQFF
few	TRBD2	TRBV7-3	TRBJ2-1	TGTGCCAGCAGCTTCTTAGCGGGATACAATGAGCAGTTCTTC	CASSFLAGYNEQFF
many	-	TRBV9	TRBJ2-3	TGTGCCAGCAGCGTAGAGGGGGGACAGATTATCACAGATACGCAGTATTTT	CASSVEGGQIITDTQYF
-	TRBD2	TRBV3-1	TRBJ2-1	TGTGCCAGCTGCCATTCGACTAGCGGGAGTTATGAGCAGTTCTTC	CASCHSTSGSYEQFF
many	TRBD1	TRBV12-3/TRBV12-4	TRBJ2-5	TGTGCCAGCAGTCCGGGGACAGATCAAGAGACCCAGTACTTC	CASSPGTDQETQYF
few	-	TRBV5-4	TRBJ2-2	TGTGCCAGCTTTTCGGCTGGCGGGGAGCTGTTTTTT	CASFSAGGELFF
many	TRBD1	TRBV7-8	TRBJ1-2	TGTGCCAGCAGCCGTCGAGGGGGCGACTATGGCTACACCTTC	CASSRRGGDYGYTF
few	-	TRBV12-3/TRBV12-4	TRBJ2-7	TGTGCCAGCAGGACCTGGTCCTACGAGCAGTACTTC	CASRTWSYEQYF
many	-	TRBV5-1	TRBJ1-5	TGCGCCAGCAGCTCGGAAGGTGATCAGCCCCAGCATTTT	CASSSEGDQPQHF
-	TRBD1	TRBV14	TRBJ2-5	TGTGCCAGCAGCCAAGTTGGGACAGGGCTCCAAGAGACCCAGTACTTC	CASSQVGTGLQETQYF
many	-	TRBV12-3/TRBV12-4	TRBJ2-7	TGTGCCAGCAGTTCCGCCCTCTACGAGCAGTACTTC	CASSSALYEQYF
-	TRBD2	TRBV28	TRBJ2-7	TGTGCCAGCAGTTTACTGGGACTAGCGGGTACCTACGAGCAGTACTTC	CASSLLGLAGTYEQYF
many	-	TRBV27	TRBJ1-4	TGTGCCAGCAGTATGGACGGTAATGAAAAACTGTTTTTT	CASSMDGNEKLFF
many	-	TRBV10-3	TRBJ2-7	TGTGCCATCGGCATAGAAGTGGAGGGCGGCGAGCAGTACTTC	CAIGIEVEGGEQYF
-	-	TRBV7-9	TRBJ2-7	TGTGCCAGCAGCCCGGTACTGTACGAGCAGTACTTC	CASSPVLYEQYF
many	-	TRBV20-1	TRBJ2-3	TGCAGTGCTAGAGATCGCCCCCCCTTGGATACGCAGTATTTT	CSARDRPPLDTQYF
-	-	TRBV7-9	TRBJ2-5	TGTGCCAGCAGTTACGGGAGTGGAGAGACCCAGTACTTC	CASSYGSGETQYF
many	TRBD2	TRBV6-2/TRBV6-3	TRBJ2-1	TGTGCCAGCCGGCGGGGACTAGCGGGTTCCAATGAGCAGTTCTTC	CASRRGLAGSNEQFF
many	TRBD1	TRBV6-5	TRBJ2-6	TGTGCCAGCAGTTACGGACAGGGGGCTTCTGGGGCCAACGTCCTGACTTTC	CASSYGQGASGANVLTF
few	-	TRBV5-5	TRBJ2-7	TGTGCCAGCAGCTTGCCGGAGTCCTACGAGCAGTACTTC	CASSLPESYEQYF
few	-	TRBV9	TRBJ2-2	TGTGCCAGCATATCGGGCGGGGAGCTGTTTTTT	CASISGGELFF
many	-	TRBV27	TRBJ1-1	TGTGCCAGCAGTACGGGAACTGAAGCTTTCTTT	CASSTGTEAFF
many	-	TRBV27	TRBJ2-5	TGTGCCAGCAGTAACGCTGGGCTCAAAGAGACCCAGTACTTC	CASSNAGLKETQYF
-	-	TRBV25-1	TRBJ2-7	TGTGCCAGCAGTGAATTGTTGGGCGGCTACGAGCAGTACTTC	CASSELLGGYEQYF
many	-	TRBV10-3	TRBJ1-1	TGTGCCATCAGTGAAGGGGCCGGGTATCGGAACACTGAAGCTTTCTTT	CAISEGAGYRNTEAFF
few	-	TRBV4-3	TRBJ2-5	TGCGCCAGCAGCTCTCGGGGACGAGAGACCCAGTACTTC	CASSSRGRETQYF
many	-	TRBV7-9	TRBJ2-1	TGTGCCAGCAGCTACCTAGGGAATGAGCAGTTCTTC	CASSYLGNEQFF
few	TRBD2	TRBV3-1	TRBJ2-1	TGTGCCAGCAGCCAAGCGGGAGGAATATACAATGAGCAGTTCTTC	CASSQAGGIYNEQFF